Listed below are T cell receptor beta chains from one sample, sequenced in a study of radiation and T cells in renal cell carcinoma. The data were produced by immunoSEQ multiplex PCR, yet TCRdb's version contains in-frame clones alone and is incomplete. The data show around 170,000 clones, with approximately 90% seen just once and about 11% held by the top ten. The source was blood, collected from a patient whose treatment included radiotherapy and nephrectomy. The source of these receptors is a woman aged 45-60 years with renal cell carcinoma. The conserved cysteine and the conserved F or W are not part of the CDR3 here.

v_gene | CDR3aa
TRBV18 | ASSILPGGGVGTEAF
TRBV5-1 | ASSLGTANIQY
TRBV4-3 | ASSRNSGGPFSGELF
TRBV18 | ASSPPSQSSTDTQY
TRBV5-5 | ASSLSDLNTGELF
TRBV25-1 | ATGQVYNSPLH
TRBV4-1 | ASSQEGGRADEQY
TRBV18 | ASSSPGFDYGYT
TRBV5-6 | ASSGLGTGANVLT
TRBV6-6 | ASRPGQGRYEQY
TRBV5-4 | ASSLAGAKDSPLH